What follows are 16 T cell receptor beta chains derived from one specimen sequenced in a study of radiotherapy plus CTLA-4 blockade in lung cancer. Clones were sequenced by immunoSEQ multiplex PCR, and TCRdb holds only the in-frame ones, with some missing. The sample lists 85,000 to 90,000 clones; 60% to 80% were seen once. The sample consisted of peripheral blood, taken from a patient treated with radiotherapy plus ipilimumab. The receptors were gathered from a human donor with non-small cell lung cancer that progressed on radiotherapy plus ipilimumab.

The chain carries TRBV7-3 and TRBJ2-2; D is ambiguous. CDR1 is SGHTA and CDR2 is FQGTGA in the germline V gene. V was cut by 5 bases and J by 6 bases, with 13 bases left in between. The CDR3 length is 14 residues. The CDR3 bases are TGTGCCAGCAGCCCTACGAACGGTCCCGGGGAGCTGTTTTTT. This encodes CASSPTNGPGELFF.

This chain links TRBV4-1 with TRBJ2-1, with D perhaps matching TRBD1 or TRBD2 (5 bases each). V shed 0 bases and J shed 15 bases, with 21 bases lying between them. Germline V gives CDR1 MGHRA, CDR2 YSYEKL. The CDR3 extends over 15 amino acids. The CDR3 nucleotides are TGCGCCAGCAGCCAAGACCACGGAGAAGCGAGGGGAGTGTTCTTC. This gives the protein CASSQDHGEARGVFF.

The sample holds many counts of this clone. CDR3 sequence (DNA): TGTGCCAGCAGCTCGGGACAGGGCGTCTATGGCTACACCTTC. It translates to CASSSGQGVYGYTF. V and J are TRBV7-8 and TRBJ1-2, with TRBD1 identical over 9 bases. The CDR3 has 14 amino acids. V shed 4 bases and J 4 bases; nucleotides not matched to a gene: 4. The germline CDR1 and CDR2 sequences are SGHVS and FQNEAQ.

The CDR3 DNA sequence: TGTGCCAGCAGCTTCAGGGGTTCGGAGCAGTACTTC. Protein product: CASSFRGSEQYF. The chain joins TRBV7-2 to TRBJ2-7, with D possibly TRBD1 on 6 matching bases. This CDR3 contains 12 residues. Trimming took off 3 bases at V and 7 bases at J, with 10 bases between the two ends. Germline V gene data show CDR1 as SGHTA and CDR2 as FQGNSA. The variable domain in full, completed from reference TRBV7-2 and TRBJ2-7, reads GAGVSQSPSNKVTEKGKDVELRCDPISGHTALYWYRQSLGQGLEFLIYFQGNSAPDKSGLPSDRFSAERTGGSVSTLTIQRTQQEDSAVYLCASSFRGSEQYFGPGTRLTVT.

The chain couples TRBV19 to TRBJ2-2; 8 bases fit TRBD2. The CDR3 has 15 residues. In germline, CDR1 is LNHDA, CDR2 SQIVND (reference sequence). Trimming removed 6 bases from V and 1 base from J; junction bases left unmatched: 4. As DNA, the CDR3 is TGTGCCAGTAGGCTAGCGGGTCTGAACACCGGGGAGCTGTTTTTT. Translating gives CASRLAGLNTGELFF.

The V gene is TRBV5-8, the J gene TRBJ1-6; 9 bases align to TRBD1. The CDR3 is made up of 14 amino acids. CDR1 is SGHTS, CDR2 YDEGEE, per germline. The ends lost 5 bases at V and 7 bases at J; junction bases unmatched: 4. CDR3 DNA sequence: TGTGCCAGCAGGTTACAGGGGGCGAATTCACCCCTCCACTTT. This codes for CASRLQGANSPLHF.

The gene calls are TRBV21-1 and TRBJ1-1; the table's D gene call, TRBD1, was not cross checked with the DNA. TRBV21-1 is a documented pseudogene. This CDR3 spans 19 amino acids. CDR3 in amino acids: CASSKALWCEDRALTEAFF. CDR3 DNA sequence: TGTGCCAGCAGCAAAGCGCTTTGGTGCGAGGACAGGGCTCTCACTGAAGCTTTCTTT.

The rearrangement joins TRBV18 to TRBJ1-4, with 7 positions matching TRBD1. Germline V gene data show CDR1 as KGHSH and CDR2 as LQKENI. This CDR3 has 14 residues. V shed 6 bases and J 4 bases; nucleotides not matched to a gene: 5. The CDR3 sequence: CASSFQGDNEKLFF. CDR3 coding DNA: TGTGCCAGCTCCTTCCAGGGGGATAATGAAAAACTGTTTTTT.

The genes are TRBV15 and TRBJ1-1; 8 bases are shared with TRBD1. The CDR3 is 15 amino acids. Germline V CDR1 and CDR2: LNHNV, YYDKDF (reference sequence). With 0 bases clipped from V and 5 bases from J, the junction kept 5 bases outside the gene matches. CDR3 protein: CATSRDGQGFTEAFF. The CDR3 DNA reads TGTGCCACCAGCAGAGACGGACAGGGATTTACTGAAGCTTTCTTT. Drawing the rest from reference TRBV15 and TRBJ1-1, the complete variable domain is DAMVIQNPRYQVTQFGKPVTLSCSQTLNHNVMYWYQQKSSQAPKLLFHYYDKDFNNEADTPDNFQSRRPNTSFCFLDIRSPGLGDTAMYLCATSRDGQGFTEAFFGQGTRLTVV.

The rearrangement uses TRBV2 and TRBJ1-3; perhaps TRBD1 as D (6 bases). Per germline, CDR1 SNHLY and CDR2 FYNNEI. The CDR3 extends over 13 amino acids. V lost 7 bases to trimming and J lost 3 bases, with 10 bases between them. The CDR3 nucleotides are TGTGCCAGCAAACAGGGTGATGGAAACACCATATATTTT. Its protein is CASKQGDGNTIYF.

This clone was seen only once. The chain carries TRBV5-6 and TRBJ2-7, with 7 nucleotides matching TRBD1. Germline V gene lookup returns CDR1 SGHDT and CDR2 YYEEEE. The length of the CDR3 is 14 residues. J gave up 2 bases and V 3 bases, and 5 bases lay outside the gene matches. In DNA, the CDR3 is TGTGCCAGCAGCTCGACGGACAGGACCTACGAGCAGTACTTC. Protein: CASSSTDRTYEQYF. Using reference TRBV5-6 and TRBJ2-7 for the parts outside the CDR3, the full variable domain is DAGVTQSPTHLIKTRGQQVTLRCSPKSGHDTVSWYQQALGQGPQFIFQYYEEEERQRGNFPDRFSGHQFPNYSSELNVNALLLGDSALYLCASSSTDRTYEQYFGPGTRLTVT.

The V and J genes are TRBV5-5 and TRBJ2-6; D is unclear. The CDR3 consists of 17 residues. The V and J ends lost 0 bases and 4 bases respectively, with 14 bases between them. CDR1 SGHKS and CDR2 YYEKEE come from the germline V gene (reference sequence). The CDR3 nucleotides read TGTGCCAGCAGCTTGGCTACCCTCCTGACGGGGGCCAACGTCCTGACTTTC. It specifies CASSLATLLTGANVLTF.

V usage is TRBV11-2 and J usage is TRBJ2-1; 8 nucleotides align to TRBD1. Trimming cost V 4 bases and J 12 bases; bases outside gene matches: 8. Germline V CDR1 and CDR2: SGHAT, FQNNGV. The CDR3 extends over 13 amino acids. CDR3 in amino acids: CASSYGQGQGQFF. CDR3 DNA: TGTGCCAGCAGCTACGGACAGGGCCAAGGGCAGTTCTTC. Full variable domain (rest looked up from reference TRBV11-2 and TRBJ2-1): EAGVAQSPRYKIIEKRQSVAFWCNPISGHATLYWYQQILGQGPKLLIQFQNNGVVDDSQLPKDRFSAERLKGVDSTLKIQPAKLEDSAVYLCASSYGQGQGQFFGPGTRLTVL.

The chain joins TRBV28 to TRBJ2-7, with TRBD2 matching over 8 bases. Looked up from germline, CDR1 is MDHEN and CDR2 is SYDVKM. The CDR3 is made up of 13 amino acids. Germline trimming cut 8 bases from V and 6 bases from J; bases unmatched to any gene: 9. DNA of the CDR3: TGTGCCAGCTGCTCGGGAGGGGAACGCGAGCAGTACTTC. As protein: CASCSGGEREQYF.

This chain connects TRBV7-9 to TRBJ2-3; 11 bases are shared with TRBD2. The J segment lost 2 bases and the V segment lost 2 bases, leaving 6 bases of the junction unmatched. Germline V gives CDR1 SEHNR, CDR2 FQNEAQ (reference sequence). The CDR3 runs 17 residues. The CDR3 sequence is CASSLPRSGRATDTQYF. CDR3 coding DNA: TGTGCCAGCAGCTTACCTCGTAGCGGGAGGGCCACAGATACGCAGTATTTT. The full variable domain, rest sourced from reference TRBV7-9 and TRBJ2-3, is DTGVSQNPRHKITKRGQNVTFRCDPISEHNRLYWYRQTLGQGPEFLTYFQNEAQLEKSRLLSDRFSAERPKGSFSTLEIQRTEQGDSAMYLCASSLPRSGRATDTQYFGPGTRLTVL.

CDR3 protein: CATSRKRGTGDQPQHF. CDR3 DNA: TGTGCCACCAGCAGAAAACGCGGGACAGGGGATCAGCCCCAGCATTTT. The rearrangement joins TRBV15 to TRBJ1-5; 10 nucleotides align to TRBD1. The CDR3 is made up of 16 amino acids. Germline V CDR1 and CDR2: LNHNV, YYDKDF (reference sequence). V was pared by 2 bases and J by 5 bases, with 6 bases of the junction left unmatched.